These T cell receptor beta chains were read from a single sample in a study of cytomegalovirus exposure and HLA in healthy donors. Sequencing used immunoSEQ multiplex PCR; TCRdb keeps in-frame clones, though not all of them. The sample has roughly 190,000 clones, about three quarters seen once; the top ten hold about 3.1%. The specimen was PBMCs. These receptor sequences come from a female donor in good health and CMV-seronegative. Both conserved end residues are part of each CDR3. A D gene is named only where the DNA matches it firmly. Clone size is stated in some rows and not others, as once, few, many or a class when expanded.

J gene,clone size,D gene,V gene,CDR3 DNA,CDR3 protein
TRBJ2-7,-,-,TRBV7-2,TGCGCCAGCAGCGCCGGGCAGGGCCTCTACGAGCAGTACTTC,CASSAGQGLYEQYF
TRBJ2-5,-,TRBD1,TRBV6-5,TGTGCCACGACAGGGGGCTGGGAGACCCAGTACTTC,CATTGGWETQYF
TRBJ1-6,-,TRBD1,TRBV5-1,TGCGCCAGCAGACTATCAACAGGGGGCTTGGGTTCACCCCTCCACTTT,CASRLSTGGLGSPLHF
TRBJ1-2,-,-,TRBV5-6,TGTGCCAGCAGCCCTCAGGGGCCCTATGGCTACACCTTC,CASSPQGPYGYTF
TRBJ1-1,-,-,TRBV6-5,TGTGCCAGCAGTCGCGAGGCTGAAGCTTTCTTT,CASSREAEAFF
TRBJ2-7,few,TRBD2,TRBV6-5,TGTGCCAGCAGTTTACTAGCGGGAGACTACGAGCAGTACTTC,CASSLLAGDYEQYF
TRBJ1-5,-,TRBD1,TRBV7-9,TGTTCCAGCAGCTTCGGGGACAGTAGCAATCAGCCCCAGCATTTT,CSSSFGDSSNQPQHF
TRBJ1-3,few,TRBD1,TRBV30,TGTGCCTGGAGTGCGAGACAGGGCTCTGGAAACACCATATATTTT,CAWSARQGSGNTIYF
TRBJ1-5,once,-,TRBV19,TGTGCCAGTAGTATCAGGGGAGGGTATCAGCCCCAGCATTTT,CASSIRGGYQPQHF
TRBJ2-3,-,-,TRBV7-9,TGTGCCAGCAGCTTAGGGCTTCCAGGGTCAGATACGCAGTATTTT,CASSLGLPGSDTQYF
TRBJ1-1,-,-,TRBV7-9,TGTGCCAGCAGCTTCAATTGGAGAAACACTGAAGCTTTCTTT,CASSFNWRNTEAFF
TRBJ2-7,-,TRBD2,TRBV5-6,TGTGCCAGCGCCGGACTAGCGGGGGAGTTCTGGGAGCAGTACTTC,CASAGLAGEFWEQYF
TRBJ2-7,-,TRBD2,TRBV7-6,TGTGCCAGCAGCCCCAGGAGACTAGCGGGGATTTACGAGCAGTACTTC,CASSPRRLAGIYEQYF
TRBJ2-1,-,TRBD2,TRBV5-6,TGTGCCAGCAGCGACTTAAGAGCTACTAGCGGGAGGTCGGATGAGCAGTTCTTC,CASSDLRATSGRSDEQFF
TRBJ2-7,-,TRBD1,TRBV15,TGTGCCACCAGCAGAGGTAGGGGACAGGGCTCCTACGAGCAGTACTTC,CATSRGRGQGSYEQYF
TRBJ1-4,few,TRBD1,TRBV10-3,TGTGCCATCAGTCCAGGGGGCGAACCGAATGAAAAACTGTTTTTT,CAISPGGEPNEKLFF
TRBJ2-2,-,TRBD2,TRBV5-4,TGTGCCAGCCAAGGGGGCGGGGGGGCCGGGGAGCTGTTTTTT,CASQGGGGAGELFF
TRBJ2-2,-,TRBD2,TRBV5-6,TGTGCCAGCAGCTTGGTAGCGGGAGTATCCGGGGAGCTGTTTTTT,CASSLVAGVSGELFF
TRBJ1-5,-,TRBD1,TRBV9,TGTGCCAGCAGCCCTCCCAGGGGGCGTAGGGAGGACAATCAGCCCCAGCATTTT,CASSPPRGRREDNQPQHF
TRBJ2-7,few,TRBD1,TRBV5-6,TGTGCCAGCAGCTTGGCTGGGACAGGGTTTCCCTACGAGCAGTACTTC,CASSLAGTGFPYEQYF
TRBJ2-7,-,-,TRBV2,TGTGCCAGCAGTGAACTAGCGGAGCAGTACTTC,CASSELAEQYF
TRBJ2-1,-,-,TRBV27,TGTGCCAGCAACACTTATGGAGAGGTTCTCTATGAGCAGTTCTTC,CASNTYGEVLYEQFF
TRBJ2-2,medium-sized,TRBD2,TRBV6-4,TGTGCCAGCAGTGAACTAGCGGGAGAGGATGGGGAGCTGTTTTTT,CASSELAGEDGELFF
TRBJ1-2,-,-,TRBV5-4,TGTGCCAGCAGCTTGAGGTCGGGGGGTGGCTACACCTTC,CASSLRSGGGYTF
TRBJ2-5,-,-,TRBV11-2,TGTGCCAGCAGCTTAGGAGGTGGGCAGTACTTC,CASSLGGGQYF
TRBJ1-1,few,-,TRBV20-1,TGCAGTGCGGGAGGGACTGAAGCTTTCTTT,CSAGGTEAFF
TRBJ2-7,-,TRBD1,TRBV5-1,TGCGCCAGCAGCCCAGGACAGGGAACATCCTACGAGCAGTACTTC,CASSPGQGTSYEQYF
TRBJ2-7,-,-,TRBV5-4,TGTGCCAGCAGCTTACAGGGTACAGGGCACGAGCAGTACTTC,CASSLQGTGHEQYF
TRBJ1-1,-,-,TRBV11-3,TGTGCCAGCAGCCTTACAGGGTCGTACACTGAAGCTTTCTTT,CASSLTGSYTEAFF
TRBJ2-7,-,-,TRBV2,TGTGCCAGCAGTGAAGTTCGGGACTCCTATACCTACGAGCAGTACTTC,CASSEVRDSYTYEQYF
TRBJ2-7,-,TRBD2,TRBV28,TGTGCCAGCAGTTTATATAATGCGGGAGGCAACGAGCAGTACTTC,CASSLYNAGGNEQYF
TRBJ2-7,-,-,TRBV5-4,TGTGCCAGCAGCTTGATCTCGGGGTCCTACGAGCAGTACTTC,CASSLISGSYEQYF
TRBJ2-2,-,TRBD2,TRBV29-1,TGCAGCGTTGTAGTGGCTAGCGGGGGAACGAACACCGGGGAGCTGTTTTTT,CSVVVASGGTNTGELFF
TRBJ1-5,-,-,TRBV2,TGTGCCAGCAGTGAAAGGGCAGGGGTTAATCAGCCCCAGCATTTT,CASSERAGVNQPQHF
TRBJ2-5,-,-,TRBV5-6,TGTGCCAGCAGCTTGTACGGGAGTGGTAGGGAGACCCAGTACTTC,CASSLYGSGRETQYF
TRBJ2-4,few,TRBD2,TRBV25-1,TGTGCCAGCGGGGGAGGGGAAAACATTCAGTACTTC,CASGGGENIQYF
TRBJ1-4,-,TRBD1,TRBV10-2,TGCGCCAGCACTGGATGGACAGGCAGATGGTCGGGGGATAATGAAAAACTGTTTTTT,CASTGWTGRWSGDNEKLFF
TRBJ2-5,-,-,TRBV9,TGTGCCAGCAGCTCCCGCCGGTCCCAAGAGACCCAGTACTTC,CASSSRRSQETQYF
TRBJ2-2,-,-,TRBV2,TGTGCCAGCAGGGCTTACGGGGAGCTGTTTTTT,CASRAYGELFF
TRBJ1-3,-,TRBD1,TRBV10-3,TGTGCCATCAGTGAGGACAGGGGCTCTGGAAACACCATATATTTT,CAISEDRGSGNTIYF
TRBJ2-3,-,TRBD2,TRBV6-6,TGTGCCAGCAGTTACCGGGGGGGCACAGATACGCAGTATTTT,CASSYRGGTDTQYF
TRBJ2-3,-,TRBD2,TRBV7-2,TGTGCCAGCAGCTTAAAGCGGGGGGGCACAGATACGCAGTATTTT,CASSLKRGGTDTQYF
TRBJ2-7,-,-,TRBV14,TGTGCCAGCAGCCAAGACAGGCGCACCTACGAGCAGTACTTC,CASSQDRRTYEQYF
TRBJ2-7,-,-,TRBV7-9,TGTGCCAGCAGCTTAGATAGCCACGAGCAGTACTTC,CASSLDSHEQYF
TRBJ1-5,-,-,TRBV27,TGTGCCAGCACCCCCCTGGGCAGCAATCAGCCCCAGCATTTT,CASTPLGSNQPQHF
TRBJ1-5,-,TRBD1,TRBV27,TGTGCCAGCAGCGGACAGGTGGGGAATCAGCCCCAGCATTTT,CASSGQVGNQPQHF
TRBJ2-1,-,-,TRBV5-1,TGCGCCAGCAGCTTGGAACAGGTCTACAATGAGCAGTTCTTC,CASSLEQVYNEQFF
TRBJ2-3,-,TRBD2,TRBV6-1,TGTGCCAGCAGTGAAAGTATGGGGGGGAGCACAGATACGCAGTATTTT,CASSESMGGSTDTQYF
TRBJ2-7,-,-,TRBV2,TGTGCCAGCAGCCGGGCCCAGGGCTACGAGCAGTACTTC,CASSRAQGYEQYF
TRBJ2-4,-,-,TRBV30,TGTGCCTGGAGTGTAAGGAGGGGGGGGGAGAACATTCAGTACTTC,CAWSVRRGGENIQYF